This T cell receptor (beta chain) was found in a study of control samples from healthy donors and cancer patients. Germline CDR1 and CDR2: ENHRY and SYGVKD. There are 17 residues in the CDR3. Trimming removed 0 bases from V and 7 bases from J; junction bases left unmatched: 12. Data came from immunoSEQ multiplex PCR; TCRdb stores just in-frame clones and leaves some out. Of more than 65,000 clones detected, approximately 90% appear once; the ten largest clones hold roughly 2%. The sequence was obtained from a woman aged 60-75 years with head and neck cancer. The genes are TRBV10-3 and TRBJ2-3, with 8 bases fitting TRBD1. Sequencing was performed on PBMCs. The CDR3 DNA sequence: TGTGCCATCAGTGAGTCAGGAGGCAGGGGGCGCCTAAATACGCAGTATTTT. Residues: CAISESGGRGRLNTQYF.